The 5 T cell receptor beta chains listed next were all sequenced from one sample in a study of cytomegalovirus exposure and HLA in healthy donors. A multiplex PCR was run with 60 Vbeta primers and 13 Jbeta primers. The repertoire was sequenced with immunoSEQ multiplex PCR; TCRdb's copy has only in-frame clones and lacks some. The table includes roughly 290,000 clones, over 85% detected once. Sequenced material: PBMCs. The source of these receptors is a woman younger than 35 in good health and CMV-seronegative.

This chain connects TRBV5-8 to TRBJ2-1, with 8 bases lining up with TRBD2. The CDR3 consists of 16 residues. Germline CDR1 SGHTS, CDR2 YDEGEE. Trimming at V came to 6 bases and at J to 0 bases, leaving 8 bases not matched to a gene. CDR3 sequence (DNA): TGTGCCAGCAACCCAGCGGGGGTCTTCTCCTACAATGAGCAGTTCTTC. It is translated as CASNPAGVFSYNEQFF.

Turning to this clone: One end of the junction is discordant with germline, which a read error may explain. The rearrangement uses TRBV7-9 and TRBJ2-4, with a weak D call TRBD2 (5 bases). Germline V gene sequence: CDR1 SEHNR, CDR2 FQNEAQ (reference sequence). This CDR3 is built from 13 residues. CDR3 residues: CSSSFAGENIQYF. CDR3 nucleotide sequence: TGTTCCAGCAGCTTTGCCGGGGAAAACATTCAGTACTTC.

The chain combines TRBV29-1 with TRBJ1-2; 9 bases agree with TRBD1. CDR1 is SQVTM, CDR2 ANQGSEA, per germline. This CDR3 has 12 residues. Trimming cost V 7 bases and J 7 bases; bases outside gene matches: 7. In nucleotides, the CDR3 is TGCAGCGCGGACAGGGGAGGAGGTGGCTACACCTTC. Translation gives CSADRGGGGYTF.

The chain links TRBV12-5 to TRBJ2-1, with D uncertain. The CDR3 spans 13 residues. CDR1 LGHNT and CDR2 FRNRAP come from the germline V gene. Trimming removed 0 bases from V and 7 bases from J, with 7 bases in between. CDR3 sequence reads: CASGLVLSNEQFF. The DNA of the CDR3 is TGTGCTAGTGGTTTGGTACTGAGTAATGAGCAGTTCTTC.

CDR3 sequence (DNA): TGTGCCATCAGAGGGACAGGGAATGAAGCTTTCTTT. Its protein is CAIRGTGNEAFF. V and J are TRBV10-3 and TRBJ1-1; 9 bases are a match to TRBD1. The CDR3 runs to 12 residues. Germline V lookup: CDR1 ENHRY, CDR2 SYGVKD. Unmatched junction bases numbered 3, after V lost 6 bases and J lost 7 bases.